This T cell receptor beta chain emerged from a study of cytotoxic CD8 clonotypes in ibrutinib-treated CLL. Overall study: Of the patients, 11 were relapsed/refractory, over 14 treatment-naive and 17 to 18 IGHV unmutated. It was after a median approximately eleven months of treatment, range 6 to 36, that response samples were taken.

Profiling relied on immunoSEQ multiplex PCR, and the TCRdb table lists in-frame clones only, not all of them. The sample contains 300,000 to 350,000 clones, 80% of which appear only once. CDR1 is MNHEY, CDR2 SMNVEV, per germline (reference sequence). Between the trimmed V and J ends, which lost 2 bases and 4 bases, there was a span of 12 bases. The CDR3 extends over 15 amino acids. The chain has TRBV27 and TRBJ1-5; no definite D call. This specimen was PBMCs, taken before ibrutinib treatment. This receptor was obtained from a human donor with chronic lymphocytic leukemia. For the CDR3, the DNA is TGTGCCAGCAGTTTAATGGCCAGAACGAATCAGCCCCAGCATTTT. Amino acid sequence: CASSLMARTNQPQHF.